This T cell receptor beta chain was sequenced for a study of cytomegalovirus exposure and HLA in healthy donors. The CDR3 runs to 16 residues. With V trimmed by 3 bases and J by 4 bases, 12 bases remained unmatched. Germline lookup yields CDR1 GTSNPN and CDR2 SVGIG (reference sequence). For this clone: Its antigen is currently unknown.

PCR primers comprised 60 Vbeta and 13 Jbeta primers. Libraries were prepared by immunoSEQ multiplex PCR; TCRdb keeps only in-frame clonotypes and omits some of them. The data hold under 95,000 clones, with more than 60% observed a single time. Points from the study as a whole: What a later analysis showed was that several of the most significant clusters appeared linked to common viral pathogens. In vitro confirmation showed three CMV-associated chains to be CMV antigen specific.

The sequence was obtained from a man aged 40-49 years in good health and CMV-seronegative. The chain joins TRBV30 to TRBJ2-3, with 8 bases fitting TRBD1. The material sequenced was PBMCs. The CDR3 spells CAWREGYRGKADTQYF. Written as DNA, the CDR3 is TGTGCCTGGAGAGAGGGCTACAGGGGGAAGGCAGATACGCAGTATTTT.